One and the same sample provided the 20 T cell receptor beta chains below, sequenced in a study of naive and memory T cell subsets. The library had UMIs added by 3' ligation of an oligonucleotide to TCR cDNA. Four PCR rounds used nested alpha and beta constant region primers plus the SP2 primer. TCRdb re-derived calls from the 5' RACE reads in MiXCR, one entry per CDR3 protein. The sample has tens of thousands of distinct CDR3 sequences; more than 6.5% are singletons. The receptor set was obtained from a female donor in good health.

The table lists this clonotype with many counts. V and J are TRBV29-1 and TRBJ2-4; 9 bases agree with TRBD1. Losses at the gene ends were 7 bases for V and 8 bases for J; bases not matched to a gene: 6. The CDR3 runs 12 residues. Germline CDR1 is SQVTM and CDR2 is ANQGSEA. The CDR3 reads CSAMTGGDIQYF. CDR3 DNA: TGCAGCGCCATGACAGGGGGAGACATTCAGTACTTC.

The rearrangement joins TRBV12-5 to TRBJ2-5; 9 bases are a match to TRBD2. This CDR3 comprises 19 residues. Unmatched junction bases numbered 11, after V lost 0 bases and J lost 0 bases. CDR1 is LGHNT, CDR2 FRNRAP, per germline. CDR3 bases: TGTGCTAGTGGTTTGGTACGTACCGGACTAGCGCGTAACCAAGAGACCCAGTACTTC. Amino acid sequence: CASGLVRTGLARNQETQYF.

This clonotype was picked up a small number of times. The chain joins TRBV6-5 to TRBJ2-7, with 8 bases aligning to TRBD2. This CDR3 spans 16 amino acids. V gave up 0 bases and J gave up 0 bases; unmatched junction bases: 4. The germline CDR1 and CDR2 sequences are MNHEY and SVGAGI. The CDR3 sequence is CASSYSASGYSYEQYF. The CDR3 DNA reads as TGTGCCAGCAGTTACTCGGCTAGCGGGTACTCCTACGAGCAGTACTTC.

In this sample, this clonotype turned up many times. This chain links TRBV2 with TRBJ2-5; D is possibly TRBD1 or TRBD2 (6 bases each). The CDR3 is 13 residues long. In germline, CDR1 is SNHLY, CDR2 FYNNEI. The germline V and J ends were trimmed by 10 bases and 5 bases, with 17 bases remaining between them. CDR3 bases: TGTGCCACGTACCCGGGGGCGGGCGAGACCCAGTACTTC. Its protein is CATYPGAGETQYF.

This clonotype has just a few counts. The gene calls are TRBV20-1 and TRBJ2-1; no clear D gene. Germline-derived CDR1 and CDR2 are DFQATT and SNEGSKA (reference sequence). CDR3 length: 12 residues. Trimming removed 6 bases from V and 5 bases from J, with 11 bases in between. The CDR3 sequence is CSAHEGDNEQFF. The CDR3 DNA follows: TGCAGTGCACATGAAGGAGACAATGAGCAGTTCTTC.

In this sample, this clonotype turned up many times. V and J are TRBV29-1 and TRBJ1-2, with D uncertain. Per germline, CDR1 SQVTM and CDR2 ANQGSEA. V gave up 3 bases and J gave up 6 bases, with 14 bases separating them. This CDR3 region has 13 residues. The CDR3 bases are TGCAGCGTTGATTCCCCTCAGGCGCATGGCTACACCTTC. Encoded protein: CSVDSPQAHGYTF.

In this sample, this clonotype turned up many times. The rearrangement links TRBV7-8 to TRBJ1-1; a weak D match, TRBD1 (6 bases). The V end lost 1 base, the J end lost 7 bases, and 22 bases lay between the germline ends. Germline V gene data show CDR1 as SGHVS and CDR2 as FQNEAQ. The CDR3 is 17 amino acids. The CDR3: CASSLVSSGGREGEAFF. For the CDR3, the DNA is TGTGCCAGCAGCTTAGTCAGTAGCGGGGGGCGGGAAGGTGAAGCTTTCTTT.

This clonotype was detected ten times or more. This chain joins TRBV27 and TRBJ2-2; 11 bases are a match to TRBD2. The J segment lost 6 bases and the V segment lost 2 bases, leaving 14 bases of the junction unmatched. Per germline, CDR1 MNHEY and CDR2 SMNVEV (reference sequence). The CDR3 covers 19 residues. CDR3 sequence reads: CASSLGQGHPSGRSGELFF. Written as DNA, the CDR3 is TGTGCCAGCAGTTTAGGACAGGGGCATCCTAGCGGGAGGTCCGGGGAGCTGTTTTTT.

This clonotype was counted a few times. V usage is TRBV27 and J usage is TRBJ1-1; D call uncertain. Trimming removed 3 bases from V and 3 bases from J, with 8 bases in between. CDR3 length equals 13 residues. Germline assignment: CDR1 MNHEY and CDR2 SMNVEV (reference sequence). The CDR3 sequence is CASSFFPDTEAFF. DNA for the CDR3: TGTGCCAGCAGTTTTTTCCCGGACACTGAAGCTTTCTTT.

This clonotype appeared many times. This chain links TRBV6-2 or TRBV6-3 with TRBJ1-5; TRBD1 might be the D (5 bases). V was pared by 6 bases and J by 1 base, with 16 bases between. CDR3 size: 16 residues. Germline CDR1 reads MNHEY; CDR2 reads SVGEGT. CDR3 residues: CASRPTGRGSNQPQHF. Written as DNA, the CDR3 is TGTGCCAGCAGGCCCACGGGCCGGGGGAGCAATCAGCCCCAGCATTTT.

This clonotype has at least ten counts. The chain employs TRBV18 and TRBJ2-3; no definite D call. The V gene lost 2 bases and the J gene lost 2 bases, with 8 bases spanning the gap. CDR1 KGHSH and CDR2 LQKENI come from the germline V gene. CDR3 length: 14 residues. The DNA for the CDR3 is TGTGCCAGCTCACCAATGCGGTACACAGATACGCAGTATTTT. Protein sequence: CASSPMRYTDTQYF.

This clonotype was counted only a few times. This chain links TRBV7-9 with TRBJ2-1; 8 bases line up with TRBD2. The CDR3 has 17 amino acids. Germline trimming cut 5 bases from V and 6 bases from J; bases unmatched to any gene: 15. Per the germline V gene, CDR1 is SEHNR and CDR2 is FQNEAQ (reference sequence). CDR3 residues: CASSTRPGGDSGNEQFF. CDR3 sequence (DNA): TGTGCCAGCAGCACCCGTCCCGGGGGGGATTCGGGCAATGAGCAGTTCTTC.

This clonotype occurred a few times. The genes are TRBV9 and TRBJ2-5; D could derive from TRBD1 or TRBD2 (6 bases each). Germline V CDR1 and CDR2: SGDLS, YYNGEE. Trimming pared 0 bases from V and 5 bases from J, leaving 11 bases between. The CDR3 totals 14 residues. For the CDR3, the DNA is TGTGCCAGCAGCGTAGAAGGGGGGCTGGAGACCCAGTACTTC. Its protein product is CASSVEGGLETQYF.

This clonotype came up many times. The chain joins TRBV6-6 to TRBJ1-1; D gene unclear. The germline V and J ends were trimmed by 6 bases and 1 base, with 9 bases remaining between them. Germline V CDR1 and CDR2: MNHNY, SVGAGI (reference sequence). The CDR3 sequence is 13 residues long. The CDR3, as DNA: TGTGCCAGCAGAAAGACAAGGAACACTGAAGCTTTCTTT. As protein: CASRKTRNTEAFF.

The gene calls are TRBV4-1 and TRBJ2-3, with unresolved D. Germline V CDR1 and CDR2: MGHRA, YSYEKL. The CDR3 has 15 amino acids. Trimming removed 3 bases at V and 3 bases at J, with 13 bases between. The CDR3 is CASSHPTRQTDTQYF. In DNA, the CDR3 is TGCGCCAGCAGCCACCCGACCCGGCAGACAGATACGCAGTATTTT.

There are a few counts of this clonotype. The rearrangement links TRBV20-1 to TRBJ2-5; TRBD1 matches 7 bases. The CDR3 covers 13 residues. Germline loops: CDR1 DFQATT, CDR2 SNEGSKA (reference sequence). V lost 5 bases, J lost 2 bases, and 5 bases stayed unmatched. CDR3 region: CSADGTDQETQYF. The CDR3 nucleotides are TGCAGTGCTGACGGGACAGATCAAGAGACCCAGTACTTC.

The CDR3 nucleotides are TGTGCCATCCACACAGGGGGGGATTCACCCCTCCACTTT. This gives the protein CAIHTGGDSPLHF. The chain recombines TRBV10-3 with TRBJ1-6, with 8 bases that match TRBD1. Germline V gene data show CDR1 as ENHRY and CDR2 as SYGVKD. The V and J ends lost 8 bases and 8 bases, in that order; junction bases with no gene match: 5. CDR3 length: 13 amino acids.

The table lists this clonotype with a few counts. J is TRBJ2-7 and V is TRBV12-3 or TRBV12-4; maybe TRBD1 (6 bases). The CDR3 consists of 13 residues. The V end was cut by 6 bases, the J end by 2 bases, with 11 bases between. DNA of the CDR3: TGTGCCAGCAGCACAGGGATCGCCTACGAGCAGTACTTC. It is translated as CASSTGIAYEQYF.

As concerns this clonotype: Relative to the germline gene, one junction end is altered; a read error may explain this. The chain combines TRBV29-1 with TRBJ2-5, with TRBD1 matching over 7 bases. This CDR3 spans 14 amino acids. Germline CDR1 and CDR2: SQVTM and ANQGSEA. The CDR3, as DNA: TGCAGCGTTCGGGACAGCCTACGCCAAGAGAACCAGTACTTC. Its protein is CSVRDSLRQENQYF. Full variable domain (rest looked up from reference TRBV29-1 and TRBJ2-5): SAVISQKPSRDICQRGTSLTIQCQVDSQVTMMFWYRQQPGQSLTLIATANQGSEATYESGFVIDKFPISRPNLTFSTLTVSNMSPEDSSIYLCSVRDSLRQENQYFGPGTRLLVL.

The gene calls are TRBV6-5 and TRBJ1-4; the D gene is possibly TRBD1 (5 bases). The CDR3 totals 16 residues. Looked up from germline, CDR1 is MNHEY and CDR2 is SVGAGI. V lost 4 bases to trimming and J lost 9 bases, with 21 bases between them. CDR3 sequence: CASSSGGTALSQKLFF. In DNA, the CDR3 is TGTGCCAGCAGTTCCGGAGGGACTGCGCTTTCCCAAAAACTGTTTTTT.